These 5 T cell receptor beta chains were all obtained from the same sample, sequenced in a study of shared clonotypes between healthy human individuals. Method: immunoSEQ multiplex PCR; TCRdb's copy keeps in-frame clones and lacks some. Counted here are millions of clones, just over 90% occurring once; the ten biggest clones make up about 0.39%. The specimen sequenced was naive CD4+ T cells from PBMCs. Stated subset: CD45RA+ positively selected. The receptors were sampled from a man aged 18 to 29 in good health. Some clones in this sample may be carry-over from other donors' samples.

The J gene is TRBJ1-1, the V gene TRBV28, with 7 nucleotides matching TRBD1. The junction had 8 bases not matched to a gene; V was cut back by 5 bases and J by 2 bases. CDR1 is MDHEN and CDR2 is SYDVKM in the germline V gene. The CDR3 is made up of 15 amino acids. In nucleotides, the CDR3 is TGTGCCAGCAGTCAGGGGGGGGTCCCTAACACTGAAGCTTTCTTT. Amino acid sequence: CASSQGGVPNTEAFF.

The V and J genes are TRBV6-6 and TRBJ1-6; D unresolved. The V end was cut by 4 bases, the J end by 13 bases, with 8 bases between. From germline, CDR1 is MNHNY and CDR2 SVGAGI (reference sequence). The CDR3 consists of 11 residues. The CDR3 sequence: CASSSTPPLHF. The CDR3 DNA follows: TGTGCCAGCAGTTCGACCCCGCCCCTCCACTTT.

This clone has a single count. The CDR3 is CASSQDEGAYNEQFF. As DNA, the CDR3 is TGCGCCAGCAGCCAAGATGAAGGCGCCTACAATGAGCAGTTCTTC. The chain combines TRBV4-1 with TRBJ2-1; D gene uncertain. Trimming removed 0 bases from V and 2 bases from J, with 8 bases in between. The germline CDR1 and CDR2 sequences are MGHRA and YSYEKL. This CDR3 has 15 residues.

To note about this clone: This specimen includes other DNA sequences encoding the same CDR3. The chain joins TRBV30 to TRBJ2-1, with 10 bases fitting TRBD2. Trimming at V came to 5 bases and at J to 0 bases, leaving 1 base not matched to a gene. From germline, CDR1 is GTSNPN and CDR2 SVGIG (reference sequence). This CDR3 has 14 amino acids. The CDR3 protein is CAWSSGSSYNEQFF. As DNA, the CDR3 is TGTGCCTGGTCTAGCGGGAGCTCCTACAATGAGCAGTTCTTC.

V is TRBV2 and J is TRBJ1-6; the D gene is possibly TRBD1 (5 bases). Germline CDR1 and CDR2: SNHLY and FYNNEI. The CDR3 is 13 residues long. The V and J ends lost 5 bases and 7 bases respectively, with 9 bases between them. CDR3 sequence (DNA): TGTGCCAGCAGTAGGGACTCCAATTCACCCCTCCACTTT. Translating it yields CASSRDSNSPLHF.